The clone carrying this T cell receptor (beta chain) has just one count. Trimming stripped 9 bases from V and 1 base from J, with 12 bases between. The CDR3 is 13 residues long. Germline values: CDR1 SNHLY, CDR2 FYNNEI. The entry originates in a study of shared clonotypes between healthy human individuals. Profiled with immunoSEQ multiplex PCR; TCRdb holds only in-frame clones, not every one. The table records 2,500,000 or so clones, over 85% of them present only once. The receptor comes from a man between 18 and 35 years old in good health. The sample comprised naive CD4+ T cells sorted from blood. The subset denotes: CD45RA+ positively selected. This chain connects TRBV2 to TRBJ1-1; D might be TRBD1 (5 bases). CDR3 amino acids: CARGANRNTEAFF. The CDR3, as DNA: TGTGCCAGAGGGGCGAATAGGAACACTGAAGCTTTCTTT.